This TCR beta chain was retrieved from a study of blood T cells in healthy people across ages. Whole-study context: When template switching was applied, about one barcoded beta molecule was captured per two T cells.

Next came a second PCR, run for about 6 to 12 cycles, which used a sample-barcoded 5' primer along with a J-beta primer mix. TCRdb reprocessed the 5' RACE reads via MiXCR and lists one record per CDR3 protein. Of 540,000 or so distinct CDR3 sequences listed, roughly 28% are singletons. Germline V gene sequence: CDR1 MNHEY, CDR2 SMNVEV (reference sequence). Trimming stripped 8 bases from V and 1 base from J, with 20 bases between. The CDR3 has 16 residues. This clonotype was counted a few times. The TCR comes from a woman aged 70-85 years in good health. The specimen sequenced was blood. This chain connects TRBV27 to TRBJ1-1, with a tentative D call TRBD1 (6 bases). DNA for the CDR3: TGTGCCAGCGCCGGGGGTGTAACACAGGGGAACACTGAAGCTTTCTTT. It is translated as CASAGGVTQGNTEAFF.